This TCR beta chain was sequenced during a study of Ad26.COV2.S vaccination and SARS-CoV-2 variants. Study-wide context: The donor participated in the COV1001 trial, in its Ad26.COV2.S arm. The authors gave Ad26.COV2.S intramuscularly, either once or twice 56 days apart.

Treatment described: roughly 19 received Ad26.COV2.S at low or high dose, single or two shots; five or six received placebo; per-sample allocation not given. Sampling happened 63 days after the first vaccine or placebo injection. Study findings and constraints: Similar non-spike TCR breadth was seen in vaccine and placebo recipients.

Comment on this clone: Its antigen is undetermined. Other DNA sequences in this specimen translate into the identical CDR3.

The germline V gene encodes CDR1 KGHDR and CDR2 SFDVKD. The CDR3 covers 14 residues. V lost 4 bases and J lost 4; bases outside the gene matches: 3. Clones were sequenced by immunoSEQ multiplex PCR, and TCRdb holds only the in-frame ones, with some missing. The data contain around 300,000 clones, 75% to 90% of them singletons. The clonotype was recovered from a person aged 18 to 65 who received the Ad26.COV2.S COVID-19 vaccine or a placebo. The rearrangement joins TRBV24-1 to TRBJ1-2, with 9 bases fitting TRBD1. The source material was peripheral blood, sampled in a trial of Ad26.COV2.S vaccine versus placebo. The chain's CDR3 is CATSDPDRGYGYTF. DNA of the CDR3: TGTGCCACCAGTGACCCGGACAGGGGCTATGGCTACACCTTC.